These 16 T cell receptor beta chains came from one sample sequenced in a study of blood T cells in healthy people across ages. For the second PCR, which ran for about 7 to 11 cycles, a sample-barcoded 5' primer and a J-beta primer mix were used. From the 5' RACE reads, TCRdb called clonotypes with MiXCR, one entry per CDR3 protein. Here the sample spans 1,500,000 or so distinct CDR3 sequences, about 45% being singletons. Sample: blood. The receptor set was obtained from a woman aged 18-29 years in good health.

The chain has TRBV5-1 and TRBJ2-1; TRBD1 might be the D (6 bases). CDR3 length: 16 residues. Germline V CDR1 and CDR2: SGHRS, YFSETQ. Trimming shortened V by 1 base and J by 9 bases, and 20 bases separated the two germline ends. CDR3 bases: TGCGCCAGCAGCTTGTTTTCCGGACAGCGCACCACTGAGCAGTTCTTC. Its translation: CASSLFSGQRTTEQFF.

This rearrangement joins TRBV4-3 to TRBJ1-2; D is uncertain. V shed 1 base and J shed 8 bases, with 17 bases lying between them. The CDR3 loop spans 15 amino acids. In germline, CDR1 is LGHNA, CDR2 YSLEER. Here the CDR3 reads CASSQVRPGAAGYTF. CDR3 bases: TGCGCCAGCAGCCAAGTGAGACCGGGTGCGGCAGGCTACACCTTC.

This clonotype has a handful of counts. V gene TRBV5-6 combines with J gene TRBJ1-2; possible D gene TRBD1, 5 bases. V was trimmed by 4 bases and J by 5 bases, leaving 9 bases between them. Germline CDR1 and CDR2: SGHDT and YYEEEE. The CDR3 contains 12 residues. In nucleotides, the CDR3 is TGTGCCAGCAGCATGGGGACGTATGGCTACACCTTC. Protein sequence: CASSMGTYGYTF.

The CDR3 coding sequence is TGTGCCAGCACGCATAGTTGGGTAAATGAGCAGTTCTTC. Its translation: CASTHSWVNEQFF. This chain connects TRBV12-3 or TRBV12-4 to TRBJ2-1; D not certain. Trimming removed 7 bases from V and 7 bases from J, with 14 bases in between. The CDR3 runs 13 residues.

This chain links TRBV7-2 with TRBJ1-6, with D uncertain. The germline V gene encodes CDR1 SGHTA and CDR2 FQGNSA. The CDR3 runs 15 residues. V was shortened by 1 base and J by 5 bases, with 9 bases between the two germline ends. In DNA form, the CDR3 reads TGTGCCAGCAGCTTAGACGGTAAACATAATTCACCCCTCCACTTT. It translates to CASSLDGKHNSPLHF.

The CDR3 nucleotides are TGCGCCAGCAGCCAGATAAGATACGACGAGCAGTACTTC. Amino acid sequence: CASSQIRYDEQYF. V is TRBV4-1 and J is TRBJ2-7; D is uncertain. The CDR3 is 13 amino acids. V was pared by 3 bases and J by 5 bases, with 11 bases between. Per germline, CDR1 MGHRA and CDR2 YSYEKL.

This clonotype came up many times. The rearrangement uses TRBV20-1 and TRBJ1-5, with D perhaps matching TRBD1 (5 bases). Trimming stripped 0 bases from V and 4 bases from J, with 7 bases between. This CDR3 is 13 amino acids long. Germline CDR1 reads DFQATT; CDR2 reads SNEGSKA (reference sequence). The CDR3 nucleotides read TGCAGTGCTAGAGAGGCAGGGAATCAGCCCCAGCATTTT. This translates into CSAREAGNQPQHF.

About this clonotype: This CDR3 fails to terminate in the conserved phenylalanine or tryptophan, so it likely reflects a read error. This chain links TRBV3-1 with TRBJ2-4; D unclear. The DNA end favors TRBJ2-7, so the J call may be wrong. The CDR3 sequence is 16 residues long. The V gene's germline CDR1 is LGHDT and CDR2 YNNKEL (reference sequence). The CDR3 is CASSQERASPNYEQYS. The CDR3 coding sequence is TGTGCCAGCAGCCAAGAACGCGCCAGTCCAAACTACGAGCAGTACTCC.

The genes are TRBV6-2 or TRBV6-3 and TRBJ2-5, with D hard to call. The CDR3 spans 14 residues. Trimming cost V 5 bases and J 7 bases, with 17 bases left between them. CDR1 and CDR2 from the germline V gene are MNHEY and SVGEGT. The CDR3 sequence is CASSTSVGSSTQYF. In nucleotides, the CDR3 is TGTGCCAGCAGTACCTCCGTAGGGTCGTCGACCCAGTACTTC.

The J gene is TRBJ1-6, the V gene TRBV4-3; D is perhaps TRBD1 (6 bases). The CDR3 runs to 17 residues. Germline V CDR1 and CDR2: LGHNA, YSLEER. Between the trimmed V and J ends, which lost 3 bases and 7 bases, there was a span of 19 bases. The CDR3 is CASSQTGQGIVNSPLHF. In DNA form, the CDR3 reads TGCGCCAGCAGCCAGACGGGCCAGGGGATCGTAAATTCACCCCTCCACTTT.

V usage is TRBV9 and J usage is TRBJ1-1, with TRBD1 matching over 7 bases. Germline V gene lookup returns CDR1 SGDLS and CDR2 YYNGEE. The CDR3 runs 13 residues. V gave up 4 bases and J gave up 8 bases; unmatched junction bases: 8. The CDR3 reads CASSSGTDKEAFF. CDR3 nucleotides: TGTGCCAGCAGCTCAGGGACAGACAAGGAAGCTTTCTTT.

This clonotype was detected a few times. The gene calls are TRBV6-2 or TRBV6-3 and TRBJ1-2; 10 nucleotides align to TRBD1. Unmatched junction bases numbered 9, after V lost 7 bases and J lost 4 bases. CDR1 and CDR2 from the germline V gene are MNHEY and SVGEGT. CDR3 length: 15 amino acids. CDR3 in amino acids: CASTTTGGGGYGYTF. The CDR3 DNA sequence: TGTGCCAGCACCACGACAGGGGGCGGCGGCTATGGCTACACCTTC.

The chain uses TRBV4-3 and TRBJ2-5, with a possible D match to TRBD2 (7 bases). The J call may be wrong; the DNA end is better matched by TRBJ2-7. The CDR3 is 15 residues long. Per germline, CDR1 LGHNA and CDR2 YSLEER. The CDR3 loop is CASSQDGGGYYEQYF. DNA of the CDR3: TGCGCCAGCAGCCAAGATGGCGGGGGCTACTACGAGCAGTACTTC.

This clonotype was observed a handful of times. The chain carries TRBV21-1 and TRBJ2-1; the table calls TRBD2, which could not be checked here. TRBV21-1 is a pseudogene. The CDR3 covers 18 residues. The CDR3 DNA follows: TGTGCCAGCCGGTCTCGGGTTGCTAGCGAAAGCTCCTACAATGAGCAGTTCTTC. Its translation is CASRSRVASESSYNEQFF.

Here the CDR3 DNA reads TGTGCCAGCAGCAACGGACAGGGGGGCCTATACGAGCAGTACTTC. This gives the protein CASSNGQGGLYEQYF. J is TRBJ2-4 and V is TRBV7-2; TRBD1 matches at 10 bases. The DNA end lines up better with TRBJ2-7; the J call may be wrong. CDR1 is SGHTA, CDR2 FQGNSA, per germline. This CDR3 is built from 15 residues.

This clonotype was counted only a few times. The chain links TRBV9 to TRBJ2-1, with D hard to call. Germline lookup yields CDR1 SGDLS and CDR2 YYNGEE. The V and J ends lost 1 base and 4 bases respectively, with 27 bases between them. The CDR3 contains 20 residues. CDR3 sequence: CASSVSTSTYGSPLYNEQFF. DNA for the CDR3: TGTGCCAGCAGCGTATCAACTTCCACGTACGGATCCCCACTTTACAATGAGCAGTTCTTC.